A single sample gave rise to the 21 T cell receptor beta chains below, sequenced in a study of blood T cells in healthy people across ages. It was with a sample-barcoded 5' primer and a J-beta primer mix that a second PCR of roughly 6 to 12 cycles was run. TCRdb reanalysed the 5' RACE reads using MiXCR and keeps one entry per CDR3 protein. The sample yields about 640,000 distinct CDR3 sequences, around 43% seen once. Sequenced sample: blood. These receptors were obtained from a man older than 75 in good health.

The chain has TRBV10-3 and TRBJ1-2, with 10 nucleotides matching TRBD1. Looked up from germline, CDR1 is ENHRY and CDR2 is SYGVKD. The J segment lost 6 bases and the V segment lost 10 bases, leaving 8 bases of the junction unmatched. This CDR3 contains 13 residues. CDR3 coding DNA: TGTGCCACCGCGGGACAGGGGATCAATGGCTACACCTTC. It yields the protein CATAGQGINGYTF.

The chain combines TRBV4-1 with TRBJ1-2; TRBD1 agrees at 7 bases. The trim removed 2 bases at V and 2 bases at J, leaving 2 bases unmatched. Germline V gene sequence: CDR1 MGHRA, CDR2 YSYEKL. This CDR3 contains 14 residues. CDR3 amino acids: CASSQYRGNYGYTF. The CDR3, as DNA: TGCGCCAGCAGCCAATACAGGGGCAACTATGGCTACACCTTC.

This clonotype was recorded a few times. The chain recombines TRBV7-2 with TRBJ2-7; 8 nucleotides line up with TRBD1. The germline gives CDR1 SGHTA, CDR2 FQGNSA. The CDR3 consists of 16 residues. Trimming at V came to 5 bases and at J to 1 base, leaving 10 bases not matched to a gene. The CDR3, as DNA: TGTGCCAGCAGCCCTCAACAGGGGGTTAGGTCCTACGAGCAGTACTTC. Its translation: CASSPQQGVRSYEQYF.

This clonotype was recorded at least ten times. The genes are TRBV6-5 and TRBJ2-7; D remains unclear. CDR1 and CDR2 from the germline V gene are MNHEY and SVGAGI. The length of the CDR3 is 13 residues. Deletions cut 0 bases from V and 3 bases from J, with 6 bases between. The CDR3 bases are TGTGCCAGCAGTTACTCGCCGAGCTACGAGCAGTACTTC. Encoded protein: CASSYSPSYEQYF.

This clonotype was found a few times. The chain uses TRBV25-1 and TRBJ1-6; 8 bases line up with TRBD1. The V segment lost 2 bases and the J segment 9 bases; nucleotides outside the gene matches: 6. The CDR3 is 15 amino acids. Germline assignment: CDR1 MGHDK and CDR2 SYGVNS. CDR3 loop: CASSEPTGEASPLHF. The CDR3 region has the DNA TGTGCCAGCAGTGAACCGACAGGGGAAGCTTCACCCCTCCACTTT. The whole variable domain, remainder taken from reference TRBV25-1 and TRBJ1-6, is EADIYQTPRYLVIGTGKKITLECSQTMGHDKMYWYQQDPGMELHLIHYSYGVNSTEKGDLSSESTVSRIRTEHFPLTLESARPSHTSQYLCASSEPTGEASPLHFGNGTRLTVT.

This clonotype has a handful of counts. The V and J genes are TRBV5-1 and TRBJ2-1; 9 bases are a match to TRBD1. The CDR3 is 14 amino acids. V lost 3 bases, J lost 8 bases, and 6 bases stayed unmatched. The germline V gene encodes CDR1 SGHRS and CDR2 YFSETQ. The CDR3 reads CASSSGQGFDEQFF. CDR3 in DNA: TGCGCCAGCAGCTCGGGACAGGGTTTCGATGAGCAGTTCTTC.

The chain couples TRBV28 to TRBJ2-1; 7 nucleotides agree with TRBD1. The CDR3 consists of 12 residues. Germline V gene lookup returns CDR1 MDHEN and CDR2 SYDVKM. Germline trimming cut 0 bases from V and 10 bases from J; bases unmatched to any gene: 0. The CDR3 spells CASSLWTGEQFF. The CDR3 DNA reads TGTGCCAGCAGTTTATGGACAGGGGAGCAGTTCTTC.

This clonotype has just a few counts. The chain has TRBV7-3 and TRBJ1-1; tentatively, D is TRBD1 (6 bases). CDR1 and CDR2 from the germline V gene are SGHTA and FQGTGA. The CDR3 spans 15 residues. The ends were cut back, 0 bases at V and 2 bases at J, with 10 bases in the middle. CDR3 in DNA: TGTGCCAGCAGCTTAACGGGGGGCGCAAACACTGAAGCTTTCTTT. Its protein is CASSLTGGANTEAFF.

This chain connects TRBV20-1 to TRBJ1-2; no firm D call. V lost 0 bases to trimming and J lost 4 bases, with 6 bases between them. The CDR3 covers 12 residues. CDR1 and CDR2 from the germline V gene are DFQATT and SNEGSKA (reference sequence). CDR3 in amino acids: CSARDLTYGYTF. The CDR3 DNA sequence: TGCAGTGCTAGAGATTTAACCTATGGCTACACCTTC.

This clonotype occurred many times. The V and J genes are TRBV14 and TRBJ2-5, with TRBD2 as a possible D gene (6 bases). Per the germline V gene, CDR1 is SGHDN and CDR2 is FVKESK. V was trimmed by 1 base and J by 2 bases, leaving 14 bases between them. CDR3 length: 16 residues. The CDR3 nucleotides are TGTGCCAGCAGCCAAGTTGGAGGGTTCCTACAAGAGACCCAGTACTTC. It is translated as CASSQVGGFLQETQYF.

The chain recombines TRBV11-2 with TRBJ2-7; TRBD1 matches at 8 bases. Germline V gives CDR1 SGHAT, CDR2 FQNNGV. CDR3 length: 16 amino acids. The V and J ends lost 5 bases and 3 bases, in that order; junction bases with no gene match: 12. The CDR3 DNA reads TGTGCCAGCAGCCCCGGGGTAGGGACAGGCCTCTACGAGCAGTACTTC. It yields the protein CASSPGVGTGLYEQYF. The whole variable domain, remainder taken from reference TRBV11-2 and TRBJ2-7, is EAGVAQSPRYKIIEKRQSVAFWCNPISGHATLYWYQQILGQGPKLLIQFQNNGVVDDSQLPKDRFSAERLKGVDSTLKIQPAKLEDSAVYLCASSPGVGTGLYEQYFGPGTRLTVT.

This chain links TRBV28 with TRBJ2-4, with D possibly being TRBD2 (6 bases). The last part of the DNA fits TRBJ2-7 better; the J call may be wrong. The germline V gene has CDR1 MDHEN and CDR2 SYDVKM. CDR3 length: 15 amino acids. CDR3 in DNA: TGTGCCAGCAGTTTATGGGAGGGTAGGGACTACGAGCAGTACTTC. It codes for CASSLWEGRDYEQYF.

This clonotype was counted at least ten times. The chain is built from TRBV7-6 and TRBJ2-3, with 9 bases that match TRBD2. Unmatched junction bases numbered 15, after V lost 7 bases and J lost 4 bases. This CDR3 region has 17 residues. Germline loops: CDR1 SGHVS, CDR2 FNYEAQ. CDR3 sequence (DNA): TGTGCCAGCACCCTCCAGAGGGCGGGAGGGCCCTCAGATACGCAGTATTTT. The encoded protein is CASTLQRAGGPSDTQYF.

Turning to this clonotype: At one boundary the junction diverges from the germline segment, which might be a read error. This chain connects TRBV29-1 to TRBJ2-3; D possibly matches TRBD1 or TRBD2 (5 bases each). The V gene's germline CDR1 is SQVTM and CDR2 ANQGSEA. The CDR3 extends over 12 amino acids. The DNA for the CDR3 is TGCGGGGACGCGGAGAGCACAGATGCGCAGTATTTT. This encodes CGDAESTDAQYF.

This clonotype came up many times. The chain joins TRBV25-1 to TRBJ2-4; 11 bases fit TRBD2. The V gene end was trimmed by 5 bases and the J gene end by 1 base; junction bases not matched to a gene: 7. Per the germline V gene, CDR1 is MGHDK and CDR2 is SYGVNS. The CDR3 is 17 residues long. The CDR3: CASSPSGGSDAKNIQYF. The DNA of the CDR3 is TGTGCCAGCAGTCCTAGCGGGGGGTCTGACGCCAAAAACATTCAGTACTTC.

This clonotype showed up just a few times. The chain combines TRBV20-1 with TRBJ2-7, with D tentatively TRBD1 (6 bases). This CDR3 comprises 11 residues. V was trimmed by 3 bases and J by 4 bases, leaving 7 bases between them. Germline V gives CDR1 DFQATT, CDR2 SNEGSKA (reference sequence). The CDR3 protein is CSARGTYEQYF. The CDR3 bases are TGCAGTGCTAGGGGGACATACGAGCAGTACTTC.

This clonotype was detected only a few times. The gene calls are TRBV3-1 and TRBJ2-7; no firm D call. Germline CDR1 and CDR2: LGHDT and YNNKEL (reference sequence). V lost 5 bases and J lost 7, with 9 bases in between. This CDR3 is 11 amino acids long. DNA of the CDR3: TGTGCCAGCAGCGGTCGAGGTGAGCAGTACTTC. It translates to CASSGRGEQYF.

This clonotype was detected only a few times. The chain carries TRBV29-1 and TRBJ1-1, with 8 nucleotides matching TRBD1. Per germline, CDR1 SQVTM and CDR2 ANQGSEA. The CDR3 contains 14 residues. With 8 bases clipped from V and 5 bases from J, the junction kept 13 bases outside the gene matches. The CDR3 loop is CSSSEGTGRTEAFF. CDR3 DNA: TGCAGCTCCTCTGAAGGGACAGGAAGGACTGAAGCTTTCTTT.

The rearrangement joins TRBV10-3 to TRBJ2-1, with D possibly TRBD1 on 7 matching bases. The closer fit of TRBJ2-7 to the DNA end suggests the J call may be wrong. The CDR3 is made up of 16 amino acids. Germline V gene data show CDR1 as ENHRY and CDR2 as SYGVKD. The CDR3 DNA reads TGTGCCATCAGGCCGGACAGGACTACGGACTACAATGAGCAGTACTTC. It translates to CAIRPDRTTDYNEQYF.

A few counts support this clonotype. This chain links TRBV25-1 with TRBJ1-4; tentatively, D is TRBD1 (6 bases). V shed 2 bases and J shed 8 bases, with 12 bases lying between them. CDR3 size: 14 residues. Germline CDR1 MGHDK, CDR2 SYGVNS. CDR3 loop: CASSETGYREKLFF. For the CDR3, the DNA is TGTGCCAGCAGTGAAACAGGGTATCGGGAAAAACTGTTTTTT.

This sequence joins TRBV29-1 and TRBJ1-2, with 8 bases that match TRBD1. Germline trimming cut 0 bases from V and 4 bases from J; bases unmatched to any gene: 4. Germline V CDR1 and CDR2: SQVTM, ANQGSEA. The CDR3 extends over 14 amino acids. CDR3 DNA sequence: TGCAGCGTTGAAGAATCGGACAGGGCCTATGGCTACACCTTC. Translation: CSVEESDRAYGYTF.